Presented here are 12 T cell receptor beta chains from one specimen sequenced in a study of blood T cell repertoires in COVID-19. Measured with immunoSEQ multiplex PCR; TCRdb has only the in-frame clones, and not every one. The top ten clones hold less than 5% of a sample with 200,000 to 250,000 clones, about 86% of them seen once. The sequencing sample was made of PBMCs or T cells enriched from blood (not recorded which). These receptors originate from a woman aged 40 to 50 with acute COVID-19.

V usage is TRBV5-1 and J usage is TRBJ2-1; 11 nucleotides line up with TRBD2. CDR3 length: 15 amino acids. Germline trimming cut 0 bases from V and 10 bases from J; bases unmatched to any gene: 6. The germline V gene has CDR1 SGHRS and CDR2 YFSETQ. CDR3 nucleotides: TGCGCCAGCAGCTTGGATAGTAGCGGGAGGGCCGAGCAGTTCTTC. Translated: CASSLDSSGRAEQFF.

This rearrangement joins TRBV4-1 to TRBJ2-5, with D perhaps TRBD2 (5 bases). Germline V gives CDR1 MGHRA, CDR2 YSYEKL. Deletions cut 1 base from V and 7 bases from J, with 13 bases between. The length of the CDR3 is 14 residues. CDR3 residues: CASSQVDRERTQYF. DNA for the CDR3: TGCGCCAGCAGCCAAGTCGACCGGGAAAGGACCCAGTACTTC.

The gene calls are TRBV27 and TRBJ2-7, with TRBD2 matching 14 bases. The ends lost 6 bases at V and 6 bases at J; junction bases unmatched: 7. There are 15 residues in the CDR3. Germline V gene sequence: CDR1 MNHEY, CDR2 SMNVEV (reference sequence). The CDR3 protein is CASRMTSGRVGEQYF. In nucleotides, the CDR3 is TGTGCCAGCAGGATGACTAGCGGGAGGGTAGGCGAGCAGTACTTC.

The CDR3 here is CASSLGLAGVTDTQYF. The CDR3 region has the DNA TGTGCCAGCAGCCTCGGACTAGCGGGAGTAACAGATACGCAGTATTTT. V and J are TRBV9 and TRBJ2-3, with 13 bases lining up with TRBD2. V trimming: 4 bases; J trimming: 3 bases; junction bases outside the gene matches: 5. The CDR3 has 16 residues. The germline gives CDR1 SGDLS, CDR2 YYNGEE.

The chain has TRBV28 and TRBJ1-1; 12 bases fit TRBD1. Trimming took 7 bases from V and 3 from J; bases not matched to a gene: 6. Germline CDR1 is MDHEN and CDR2 is SYDVKM. The CDR3 runs 15 residues. CDR3 sequence: CASTGQGASYTEAFF. In DNA form, the CDR3 reads TGTGCCAGCACGGGACAGGGGGCAAGTTACACTGAAGCTTTCTTT.

This clone was found a few times. The chain couples TRBV27 to TRBJ1-1; possibly TRBD1 for D (6 bases). V dropped 2 bases and J dropped 12 bases, with 25 bases sitting between them. CDR1 is MNHEY and CDR2 is SMNVEV in the germline V gene (reference sequence). The CDR3 consists of 16 residues. The CDR3, as DNA: TGTGCCAGCAGTTTAAGGGCTGGCGGCCCACAGGGTATATCTTTCTTT. Amino acid sequence: CASSLRAGGPQGISFF.

The V gene is TRBV2, the J gene TRBJ1-5; TRBD1 agrees at 9 bases. In germline, CDR1 is SNHLY, CDR2 FYNNEI. This CDR3 is built from 14 residues. Trimming at V came to 1 base and at J to 5 bases, leaving 0 bases not matched to a gene. CDR3 nucleotides: TGTGCCAGCAGTGAAGGACAGGGGGATCAGCCCCAGCATTTT. Translating it yields CASSEGQGDQPQHF.

This sequence joins TRBV27 and TRBJ2-7, with D perhaps matching TRBD2 (5 bases). The ends were cut back, 4 bases at V and 4 bases at J, with 14 bases in the middle. CDR3 length: 14 residues. Looked up from germline, CDR1 is MNHEY and CDR2 is SMNVEV (reference sequence). The CDR3 DNA reads as TGTGCCAGCAGTTACAGTGCTAGCTGGTACGAGCAGTACTTC. The encoded protein is CASSYSASWYEQYF.

The J gene is TRBJ1-1, the V gene TRBV2, with D unresolved. The V gene's germline CDR1 is SNHLY and CDR2 FYNNEI. Trimming pared 7 bases from V and 2 bases from J, leaving 11 bases between. The CDR3 runs 13 residues. For the CDR3, the DNA is TGTGCCAGCAAATGGACTCTCAACACTGAAGCTTTCTTT. Its protein product is CASKWTLNTEAFF.

This clone has just one count. V and J are TRBV27 and TRBJ2-6; 7 bases line up with TRBD1. The V gene end was trimmed by 0 bases and the J gene end by 9 bases; junction bases not matched to a gene: 11. The CDR3 is 17 residues long. The V gene's germline CDR1 is MNHEY and CDR2 SMNVEV (reference sequence). The CDR3 protein is CASSLSIRARGNNVLTF. The DNA of the CDR3 is TGTGCCAGCAGTTTATCTATCCGGGCCAGGGGGAACAACGTCCTGACTTTC.

CDR3 in amino acids: CATSDPTASGANVLTF. Here the CDR3 DNA reads TGTGCCACCAGTGACCCCACAGCTTCTGGGGCCAACGTCCTGACTTTC. The J gene is TRBJ2-6, the V gene TRBV24-1; no clear D. Germline V lookup: CDR1 KGHDR, CDR2 SFDVKD. The V and J ends lost 4 bases and 1 base respectively, with 10 bases between them. The CDR3 length is 16 residues.

The chain couples TRBV7-2 to TRBJ2-7, with D perhaps matching TRBD1 (6 bases). This CDR3 spans 12 amino acids. Germline values: CDR1 SGHTA, CDR2 FQGNSA. V was clipped by 5 bases and J by 2 bases, with 7 bases between them. The CDR3 protein is CASSAGAYEQYF. The CDR3 DNA reads as TGTGCCAGCAGCGCAGGGGCCTACGAGCAGTACTTC.